The 30 T cell receptor beta chains in this list originate from one sample, sequenced in a study of relationships among human T cell subsets. Semiquantitative ARM-PCR amplified T cell receptor alpha and beta CDR3 regions from mRNA. In ARM-PCR, communal superprimers followed tagged nested gene-specific primers for exponential amplification. A single record per CDR3 protein comes from TCRdb applying MiXCR to the multiplex PCR reads. The sample gives some 14,000 distinct CDR3 sequences, less than 65% of which show up once; roughly 2% is in the top ten. Regulatory T cells were selected from positively selected CD4+ cells using anti-CD25 beads. Sequencing input: Tregs sorted from blood. These TCRs come from a middle-aged man in good health.

This clonotype was counted only a few times. The V gene is TRBV4-1, the J gene TRBJ2-5; the D gene is possibly TRBD1 (6 bases). Trimming pared 0 bases from V and 5 bases from J, leaving 13 bases between. Germline values: CDR1 MGHRA, CDR2 YSYEKL. The CDR3 has 15 amino acids. The CDR3 DNA reads as TGCGCCAGCAGCCAAGAAGAGGTGGGGGCCGAGACCCAGTACTTC. Its translation is CASSQEEVGAETQYF.

V usage is TRBV12-3 or TRBV12-4 and J usage is TRBJ1-5; D is ambiguous. The CDR3 is 11 amino acids. Trimming left V 11 bases short and J 6 bases short, with 11 bases between. CDR3 protein: CAQTSRQPQHF. The CDR3 region has the DNA TGTGCCCAAACCTCCCGTCAGCCCCAGCATTTT.

There are a few counts of this clonotype. The J gene is TRBJ1-6, the V gene TRBV12-3 or TRBV12-4; 9 nucleotides line up with TRBD1. The J segment lost 10 bases and the V segment lost 7 bases, leaving 5 bases of the junction unmatched. This CDR3 is built from 13 residues. The CDR3 region is CASTGTGSSPLHF. The CDR3 bases are TGTGCCAGCACCGGGACAGGGTCCTCACCCCTCCACTTT.

This chain connects TRBV28 to TRBJ1-3; tentative D call: TRBD1 (5 bases). The V and J ends lost 6 bases and 0 bases respectively, with 21 bases between them. Germline V CDR1 and CDR2: MDHEN, SYDVKM. This CDR3 region has 18 residues. The CDR3 DNA reads as TGTGCCAGCAGCTGGACTTACAGTCCAGGGCCCTCTGGAAACACCATATATTTT. It yields the protein CASSWTYSPGPSGNTIYF.

The gene calls are TRBV2 and TRBJ2-3; D not resolved. Looked up from germline, CDR1 is SNHLY and CDR2 is FYNNEI. CDR3 length: 11 residues. V gave up 3 bases and J gave up 2 bases, with 0 bases separating them. DNA for the CDR3: TGTGCCAGCAGTGACACAGATACGCAGTATTTT. As protein: CASSDTDTQYF.

In this sample, this clonotype turned up once. In DNA, the CDR3 is TGTGCCAGCAGCTTCTCAGGGGCTTCACCCCTCCACTTT. Encoded protein: CASSFSGASPLHF. The rearrangement links TRBV11-3 to TRBJ1-6; tentative D call: TRBD1 (6 bases). V lost 3 bases and J 9 bases, leaving 9 bases between the germline ends. The germline CDR1 and CDR2 sequences are SGHNT and YENEEA. The CDR3 totals 13 residues.

This clonotype was detected only a few times. J is TRBJ2-5 and V is TRBV19, with D tentatively TRBD1 or TRBD2 (6 bases each). Germline CDR1 reads LNHDA; CDR2 reads SQIVND (reference sequence). V shed 7 bases and J shed 2 bases, with 17 bases lying between them. This CDR3 is 15 amino acids long. CDR3 loop: CASTAGTRRQETQYF. In DNA, the CDR3 is TGTGCCAGTACCGCGGGGACAAGAAGGCAAGAGACCCAGTACTTC.

This chain uses TRBV7-9 with TRBJ1-5, with D maybe TRBD1 (5 bases). This CDR3 spans 15 amino acids. Per the germline V gene, CDR1 is SEHNR and CDR2 is FQNEAQ (reference sequence). V lost 4 bases to trimming and J lost 0 bases, with 10 bases between them. CDR3 bases: TGTGCCAGCAGCTCTGGGGGAATTAGCAATCAGCCCCAGCATTTT. Amino acids: CASSSGGISNQPQHF.

For this clonotype: Its ends do not fully match the called genes, so a read error is possible. The V and J genes are TRBV5-1 and TRBJ1-2; TRBD1 matches at 7 bases. There are 14 residues in the CDR3. CDR1 and CDR2 (germline): SGHRS, YFSETQ. DNA for the CDR3: TGTGCCAGCAGAAGACAGGGATCCTATATTGGCTACACCTTC. It specifies CASRRQGSYIGYTF. The full variable domain, its missing parts supplied by reference TRBV5-1 and TRBJ1-2, is KAGVTQTPRYLIKTRGQQVTLSCSPISGHRSVSWYQQTPGQGLQFLFEYFSETQRNKGNFPGRFSGRQFSNSRSEMNVSTLELGDSALYLCASRRQGSYIGYTFGSGTRLTVV.

This clonotype was picked up a small number of times. V is TRBV28 and J is TRBJ2-7, with D possibly being TRBD1 (6 bases). Germline V lookup: CDR1 MDHEN, CDR2 SYDVKM. With 4 bases removed from V and 2 bases from J, the gap between germline ends came to 9 bases. CDR3 length: 13 amino acids. The CDR3 DNA reads TGTGCCAGCAGTTCCGGGACACCCTACGAGCAGTACTTC. Its translation: CASSSGTPYEQYF.

This clonotype occurred a few times. V is TRBV7-9 and J is TRBJ2-3; 11 bases match TRBD1. The CDR3 extends over 16 amino acids. Per the germline V gene, CDR1 is SEHNR and CDR2 is FQNEAQ (reference sequence). Unmatched junction bases numbered 8, after V lost 5 bases and J lost 4 bases. The CDR3 loop reads CASSRRTGGTADTQYF. In DNA, the CDR3 is TGTGCCAGCAGCAGAAGGACAGGGGGCACCGCAGATACGCAGTATTTT.

Of note for this clonotype: One junction end disagrees with the germline gene, perhaps due to a read error. This chain uses TRBV5-4 with TRBJ1-5; 9 nucleotides align to TRBD1. The CDR3 is made up of 17 amino acids. CDR1 and CDR2 from the germline V gene are SGHNT and YYREEE (reference sequence). CDR3 region: CASSLRDRVPNDQPQHF. For the CDR3, the DNA is TGCGCCAGCAGCTTGAGGGACAGGGTGCCCAACGATCAGCCCCAGCATTTT.

The chain combines TRBV12-3 or TRBV12-4 with TRBJ2-5; 7 bases are shared with TRBD2. CDR3 size: 14 residues. J lost 5 bases, V lost 6 bases, and 9 bases had no gene match. In DNA, the CDR3 is TGTGCCAGCAGCCCAAGCGGGGCGGGGGAGACCCAGTACTTC. Encoded protein: CASSPSGAGETQYF.

The chain's CDR3 is CAISESVQGWSNSPLHF. The CDR3 bases are TGTGCCATCAGTGAGTCGGTTCAGGGGTGGAGTAATTCACCCCTCCACTTT. V gene TRBV10-3 combines with J gene TRBJ1-6; tentative D call: TRBD1 (6 bases). CDR1 ENHRY and CDR2 SYGVKD come from the germline V gene. The CDR3 extends over 17 amino acids. Trimming took 0 bases from V and 6 from J, leaving 15 bases between them.

V usage is TRBV20-1 and J usage is TRBJ2-3; D is perhaps TRBD1 or TRBD2 (5 bases each). Trimming removed 4 bases from V and 2 bases from J, with 10 bases in between. CDR1 DFQATT and CDR2 SNEGSKA come from the germline V gene (reference sequence). CDR3 length: 13 residues. The CDR3 here is CSAISGATDTQYF. As DNA, the CDR3 is TGCAGTGCTATTTCCGGGGCCACAGATACGCAGTATTTT.

The gene calls are TRBV2 and TRBJ2-3; maybe TRBD2 (6 bases). CDR1 is SNHLY, CDR2 FYNNEI, per germline. The V and J ends lost 1 base and 5 bases respectively, with 10 bases between them. The CDR3 totals 14 residues. The CDR3 sequence: CASSEGVGGDTQYF. As DNA, the CDR3 is TGTGCCAGCAGTGAAGGCGTCGGGGGAGATACGCAGTATTTT.

The V gene is TRBV15, the J gene TRBJ2-1, with D possibly being TRBD1 or TRBD2 (5 bases each). The CDR3 length is 16 residues. From germline, CDR1 is LNHNV and CDR2 YYDKDF (reference sequence). V lost 3 bases, J lost 9 bases, and 21 bases lay in between. The CDR3 here is CATSRGRDAWAGEQFF. CDR3 nucleotide sequence: TGTGCCACCAGCAGGGGCCGGGACGCCTGGGCGGGTGAGCAGTTCTTC. The variable domain in full, with the rest retrieved from reference TRBV15 and TRBJ2-1, is DAMVIQNPRYQVTQFGKPVTLSCSQTLNHNVMYWYQQKSSQAPKLLFHYYDKDFNNEADTPDNFQSRRPNTSFCFLDIRSPGLGDTAMYLCATSRGRDAWAGEQFFGPGTRLTVL.

This chain uses TRBV5-1 with TRBJ2-5; either TRBD1 or TRBD2 may supply D (5 bases each). The germline CDR1 and CDR2 sequences are SGHRS and YFSETQ. The CDR3 runs 14 residues. With 4 bases removed from V and 0 bases from J, the gap between germline ends came to 10 bases. CDR3 sequence reads: CASSPMGDQETQYF. In DNA, the CDR3 is TGCGCCAGCAGCCCAATGGGGGACCAAGAGACCCAGTACTTC.

The chain uses TRBV5-4 and TRBJ2-7; D is unclear. The CDR3 runs to 14 residues. V lost 0 bases and J 7 bases, leaving 14 bases between the germline ends. Germline V CDR1 and CDR2: SGHNT, YYREEE (reference sequence). The CDR3 here is CASSLGLQTREQYF. The DNA for the CDR3 is TGTGCCAGCAGCTTGGGACTCCAAACGAGGGAGCAGTACTTC.

The chain combines TRBV6-1 with TRBJ1-3; unclear D gene. Trimming left V 2 bases short and J 0 bases short, with 11 bases between. CDR1 is MNHNS and CDR2 is SASEGT in the germline V gene. This CDR3 is 16 amino acids long. The CDR3 protein is CASSELAAYSGNTIYF. The CDR3 DNA sequence: TGTGCCAGCAGTGAACTGGCCGCCTACTCTGGAAACACCATATATTTT.

CDR3 protein: CSAKLGNEQYF. The CDR3 nucleotides read TGCAGTGCAAAACTAGGCAACGAGCAGTACTTC. The rearrangement uses TRBV20-1 and TRBJ2-7, with D possibly matching TRBD2 (5 bases). V lost 6 bases and J 5 bases, leaving 11 bases between the germline ends. The CDR3 consists of 11 residues. Germline V gives CDR1 DFQATT, CDR2 SNEGSKA (reference sequence).

This sequence joins TRBV5-1 and TRBJ1-1; D unclear. The CDR3 consists of 15 residues. V shed 3 bases and J shed 1 base, with 13 bases lying between them. Germline V gene lookup returns CDR1 SGHRS and CDR2 YFSETQ. DNA of the CDR3: TGCGCCAGCAGCTCCGCACTGGTTCCGAACACTGAAGCTTTCTTT. Amino acid sequence: CASSSALVPNTEAFF. The variable domain in full, with the rest retrieved from reference TRBV5-1 and TRBJ1-1, is KAGVTQTPRYLIKTRGQQVTLSCSPISGHRSVSWYQQTPGQGLQFLFEYFSETQRNKGNFPGRFSGRQFSNSRSEMNVSTLELGDSALYLCASSSALVPNTEAFFGQGTRLTVV.

V gene TRBV11-2 combines with J gene TRBJ2-5; TRBD1 matches 7 bases. This CDR3 is built from 14 residues. Germline V gene sequence: CDR1 SGHAT, CDR2 FQNNGV. V lost 4 bases to trimming and J lost 2 bases; unmatched junction nucleotides: 4. In nucleotides, the CDR3 is TGTGCCAGCAGCTCCACAGGGGTGCAAGAGACCCAGTACTTC. Amino acid sequence: CASSSTGVQETQYF.

This clonotype was counted between two and nine times. The V call is TRBV6-1, the J call TRBJ1-1; no clear D gene. The V gene lost 11 bases and the J gene lost 5 bases, with 15 bases spanning the gap. The CDR3 runs 12 residues. Germline assignment: CDR1 MNHNS and CDR2 SASEGT. CDR3 DNA: TGTGCCCTGCAAGAGAGGTGGACTGAAGCTTTCTTT. It specifies CALQERWTEAFF.

This chain connects TRBV7-2 to TRBJ2-7; 8 nucleotides agree with TRBD2. Per the germline V gene, CDR1 is SGHTA and CDR2 is FQGNSA. The CDR3 consists of 14 residues. The J segment lost 3 bases and the V segment lost 5 bases, leaving 6 bases of the junction unmatched. CDR3 loop: CASSTGLANYEQYF. Here the CDR3 DNA reads TGTGCCAGCAGCACCGGACTAGCCAACTACGAGCAGTACTTC. Supplemented by reference TRBV7-2 and TRBJ2-7, the full variable domain reads GAGVSQSPSNKVTEKGKDVELRCDPISGHTALYWYRQSLGQGLEFLIYFQGNSAPDKSGLPSDRFSAERTGGSVSTLTIQRTQQEDSAVYLCASSTGLANYEQYFGPGTRLTVT.

The chain uses TRBV12-3 or TRBV12-4 and TRBJ1-5; D call uncertain. Between the trimmed V and J ends, which lost 2 bases and 0 bases, there was a span of 11 bases. This CDR3 is 16 amino acids long. In nucleotides, the CDR3 is TGTGCCAGCAGTTTAAAAGGGTCCTATAGCAATCAGCCCCAGCATTTT. It specifies CASSLKGSYSNQPQHF.

This clonotype was seen more than once but under ten times. The chain carries TRBV19 and TRBJ2-3, with a tentative D call TRBD2 (6 bases). V was cut by 6 bases and J by 2 bases, with 12 bases left in between. The germline CDR1 and CDR2 sequences are LNHDA and SQIVND (reference sequence). The CDR3 covers 14 residues. The CDR3 sequence is CASRKGGITDTQYF. Here the CDR3 DNA reads TGTGCCAGTAGGAAGGGAGGTATCACAGATACGCAGTATTTT.

The genes are TRBV28 and TRBJ1-5, with 7 bases fitting TRBD1. Trimming took 6 bases from V and 1 from J; bases not matched to a gene: 9. Germline V lookup: CDR1 MDHEN, CDR2 SYDVKM. The CDR3 contains 16 residues. The CDR3 DNA is TGTGCCAGCAGCGTACGACAGGGCCGAAGCAATCAGCCCCAGCATTTT. It encodes CASSVRQGRSNQPQHF.

The rearrangement joins TRBV20-1 to TRBJ1-2; D may be TRBD1 (5 bases). Looked up from germline, CDR1 is DFQATT and CDR2 is SNEGSKA (reference sequence). The CDR3 length is 16 residues. Trimming removed 3 bases from V and 7 bases from J, with 24 bases in between. For the CDR3, the DNA is TGCAGTGCTAGGGGACCCACAGGCCCAGTCGTGGGTGGCTACACCTTC. It translates to CSARGPTGPVVGGYTF.

The V call is TRBV28, the J call TRBJ1-5; no definite D call. The CDR3 loop spans 12 amino acids. The V end was cut by 7 bases, the J end by 0 bases, with 4 bases between. Per the germline V gene, CDR1 is MDHEN and CDR2 is SYDVKM. CDR3 residues: CASTDSNQPQHF. CDR3 nucleotides: TGTGCCAGCACAGATAGCAATCAGCCCCAGCATTTT.